The clone carrying this T cell receptor (beta chain) was observed a single time. The target antigen is unknown. This sample stems from a study of T-cell memory formation after mild COVID-19. Study-wide results and limits: The study found contracting CD4+ clones mainly in CM and EM and contracting CD8+ clones in EMRA. The finding that pre-infection memory included some responding clones suggested that cross-reactive memory joined.

TCRdb re-derived calls from the 5' RACE reads in MiXCR, one entry per CDR3 protein. This sample yields 120,000 to 150,000 distinct CDR3 sequences, of which 15% to 20% are seen a single time; over 2% belongs to the top ten. J gave up 2 bases and V 4 bases, and 7 bases lay outside the gene matches. CDR3 length equals 15 residues. Sequencing used PBMCs or a T cell subset sorted from them (not recorded which). J is TRBJ1-2 and V is TRBV12-3 or TRBV12-4; 7 bases fit TRBD1. This TCR derives from an adult woman who had mild COVID-19 (a few samples of this study predate the infection). Cell type and time point are not known. This chain's CDR3 is CASSSRQGGNYGYTF. CDR3 nucleotides: TGTGCCAGCAGTTCCCGACAGGGAGGAAACTATGGCTACACCTTC.